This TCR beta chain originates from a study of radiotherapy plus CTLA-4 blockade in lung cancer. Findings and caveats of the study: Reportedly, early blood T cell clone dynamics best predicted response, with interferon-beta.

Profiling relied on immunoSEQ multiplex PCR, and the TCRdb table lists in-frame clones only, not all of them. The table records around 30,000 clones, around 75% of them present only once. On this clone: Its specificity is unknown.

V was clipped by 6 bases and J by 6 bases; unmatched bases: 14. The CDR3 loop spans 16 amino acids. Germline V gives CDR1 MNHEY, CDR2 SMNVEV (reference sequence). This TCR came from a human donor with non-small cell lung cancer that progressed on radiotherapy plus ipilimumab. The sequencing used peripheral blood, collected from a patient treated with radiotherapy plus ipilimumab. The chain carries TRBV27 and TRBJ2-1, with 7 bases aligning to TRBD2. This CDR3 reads CASSPSVGEGLNEQFF. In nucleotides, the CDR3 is TGTGCCAGCAGCCCATCGGTGGGGGAGGGCCTCAATGAGCAGTTCTTC.